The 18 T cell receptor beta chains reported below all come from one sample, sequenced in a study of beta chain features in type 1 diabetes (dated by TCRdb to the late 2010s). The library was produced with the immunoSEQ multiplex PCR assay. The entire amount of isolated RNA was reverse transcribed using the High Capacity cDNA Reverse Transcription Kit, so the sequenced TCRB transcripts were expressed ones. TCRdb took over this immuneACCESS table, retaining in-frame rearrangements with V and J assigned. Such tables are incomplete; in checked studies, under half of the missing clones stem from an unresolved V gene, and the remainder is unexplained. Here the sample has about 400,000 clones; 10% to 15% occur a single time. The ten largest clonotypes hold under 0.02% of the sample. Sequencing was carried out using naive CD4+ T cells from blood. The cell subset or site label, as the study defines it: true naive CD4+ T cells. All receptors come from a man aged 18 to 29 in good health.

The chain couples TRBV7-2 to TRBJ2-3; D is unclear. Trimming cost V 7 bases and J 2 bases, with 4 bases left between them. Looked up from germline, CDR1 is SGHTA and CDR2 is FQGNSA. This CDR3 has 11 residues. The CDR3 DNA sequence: TGTGCCAGCACAAACACAGATACGCAGTATTTT. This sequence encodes CASTNTDTQYF. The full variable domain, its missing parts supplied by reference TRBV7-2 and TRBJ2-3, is GAGVSQSPSNKVTEKGKDVELRCDPISGHTALYWYRQSLGQGLEFLIYFQGNSAPDKSGLPSDRFSAERTGGSVSTLTIQRTQQEDSAVYLCASTNTDTQYFGPGTRLTVL.

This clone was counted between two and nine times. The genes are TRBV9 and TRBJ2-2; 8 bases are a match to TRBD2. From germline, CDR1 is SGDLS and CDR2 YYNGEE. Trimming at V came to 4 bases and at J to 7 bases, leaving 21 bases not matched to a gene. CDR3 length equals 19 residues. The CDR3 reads CASSPRFFGLAVRDGELFF. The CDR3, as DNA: TGTGCCAGCAGCCCGAGATTTTTCGGACTAGCTGTTAGGGACGGGGAGCTGTTTTTT.

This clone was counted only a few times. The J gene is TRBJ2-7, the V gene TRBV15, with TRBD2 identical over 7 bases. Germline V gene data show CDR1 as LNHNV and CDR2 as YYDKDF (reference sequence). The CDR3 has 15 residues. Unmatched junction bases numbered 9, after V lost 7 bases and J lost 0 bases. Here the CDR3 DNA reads TGTGCCACCAAGCGGGGACCTTCCAGCTCCTACGAGCAGTACTTC. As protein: CATKRGPSSSYEQYF.

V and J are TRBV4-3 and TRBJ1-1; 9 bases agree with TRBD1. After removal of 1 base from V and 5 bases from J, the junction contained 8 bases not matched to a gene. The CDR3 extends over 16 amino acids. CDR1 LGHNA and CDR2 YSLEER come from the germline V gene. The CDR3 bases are TGCGCCAGCAGCCAAGGTGGGGACAGGGTTTTGACTGAAGCTTTCTTT. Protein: CASSQGGDRVLTEAFF.

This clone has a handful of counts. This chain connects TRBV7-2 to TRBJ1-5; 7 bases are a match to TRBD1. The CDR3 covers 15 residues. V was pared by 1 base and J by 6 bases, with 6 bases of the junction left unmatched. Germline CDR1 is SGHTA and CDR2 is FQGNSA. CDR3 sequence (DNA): TGTGCCAGCAGCTTAGTTGCAGGGGGGCTTCAGCCCCAGCATTTT. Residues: CASSLVAGGLQPQHF.

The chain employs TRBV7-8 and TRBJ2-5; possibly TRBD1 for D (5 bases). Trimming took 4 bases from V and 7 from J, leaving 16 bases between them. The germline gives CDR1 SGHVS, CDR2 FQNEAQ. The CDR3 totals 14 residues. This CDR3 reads CASSSIGVQGTQYF. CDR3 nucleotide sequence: TGTGCCAGCAGCTCAATTGGGGTGCAGGGGACCCAGTACTTC. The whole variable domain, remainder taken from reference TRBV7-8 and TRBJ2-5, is GAGVSQSPRYKVAKRGQDVALRCDPISGHVSLFWYQQALGQGPEFLTYFQNEAQLDKSGLPSDRFFAERPEGSVSTLKIQRTQQEDSAVYLCASSSIGVQGTQYFGPGTRLLVL.

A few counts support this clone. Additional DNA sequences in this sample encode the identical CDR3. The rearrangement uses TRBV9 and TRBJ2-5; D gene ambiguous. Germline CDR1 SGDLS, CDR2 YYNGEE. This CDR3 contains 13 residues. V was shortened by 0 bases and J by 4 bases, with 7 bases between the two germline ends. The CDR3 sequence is CASSVGPGETQYF. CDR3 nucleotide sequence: TGTGCCAGCAGCGTAGGGCCGGGAGAGACCCAGTACTTC. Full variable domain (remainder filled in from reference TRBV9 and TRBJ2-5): DSGVTQTPKHLITATGQRVTLRCSPRSGDLSVYWYQQSLDQGLQFLIQYYNGEERAKGNILERFSAQQFPDLHSELNLSSLELGDSALYFCASSVGPGETQYFGPGTRLLVL.

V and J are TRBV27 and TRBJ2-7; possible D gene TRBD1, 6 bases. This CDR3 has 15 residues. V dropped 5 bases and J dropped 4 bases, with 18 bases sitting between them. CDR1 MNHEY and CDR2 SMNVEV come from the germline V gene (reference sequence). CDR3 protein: CASSNAGTRLYEQYF. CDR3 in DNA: TGTGCCAGCAGTAATGCCGGGACACGATTATACGAGCAGTACTTC.

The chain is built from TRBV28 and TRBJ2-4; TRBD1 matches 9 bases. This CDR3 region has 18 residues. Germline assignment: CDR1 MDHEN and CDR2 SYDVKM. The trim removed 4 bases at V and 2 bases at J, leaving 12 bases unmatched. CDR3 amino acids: CASSSLWGQGRTKNIQYF. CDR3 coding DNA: TGTGCCAGCAGTTCCCTCTGGGGACAGGGTCGGACCAAAAACATTCAGTACTTC.

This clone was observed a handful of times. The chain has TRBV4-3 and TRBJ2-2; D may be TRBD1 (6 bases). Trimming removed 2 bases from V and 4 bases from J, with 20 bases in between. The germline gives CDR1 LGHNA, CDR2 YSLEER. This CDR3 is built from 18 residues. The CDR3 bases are TGCGCCAGCAGCCAACACATCTACAGGGTCCTCGGCACCGGGGAGCTGTTTTTT. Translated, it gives CASSQHIYRVLGTGELFF.

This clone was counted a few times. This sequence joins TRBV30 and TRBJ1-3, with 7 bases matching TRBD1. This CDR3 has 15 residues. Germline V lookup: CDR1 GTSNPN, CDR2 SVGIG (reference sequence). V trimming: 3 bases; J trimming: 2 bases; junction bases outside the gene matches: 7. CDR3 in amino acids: CAWRPTGATGNTIYF. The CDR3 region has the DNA TGTGCCTGGAGGCCCACAGGGGCTACTGGAAACACCATATATTTT. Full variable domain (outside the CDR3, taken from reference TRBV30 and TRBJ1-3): SQTIHQWPATLVQPVGSPLSLECTVEGTSNPNLYWYRQAAGRGLQLLFYSVGIGQISSEVPQNLSASRPQDRQFILSSKKLLLSDSGFYLCAWRPTGATGNTIYFGEGSWLTVV.

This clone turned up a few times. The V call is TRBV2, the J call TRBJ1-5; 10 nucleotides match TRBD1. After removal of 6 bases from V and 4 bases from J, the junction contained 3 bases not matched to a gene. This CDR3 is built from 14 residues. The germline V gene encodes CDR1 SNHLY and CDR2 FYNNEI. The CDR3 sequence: CASSGTGENQPQHF. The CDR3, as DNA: TGTGCCAGCAGCGGGACAGGGGAGAATCAGCCCCAGCATTTT. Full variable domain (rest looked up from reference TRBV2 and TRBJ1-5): EPEVTQTPSHQVTQMGQEVILRCVPISNHLYFYWYRQILGQKVEFLVSFYNNEISEKSEIFDDQFSVERPDGSNFTLKIRSTKLEDSAMYFCASSGTGENQPQHFGDGTRLSIL.

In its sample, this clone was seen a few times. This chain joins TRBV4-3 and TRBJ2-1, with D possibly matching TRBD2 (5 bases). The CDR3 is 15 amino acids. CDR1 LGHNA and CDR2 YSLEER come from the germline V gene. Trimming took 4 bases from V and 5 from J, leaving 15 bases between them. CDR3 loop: CASSPSASMHNEQFF. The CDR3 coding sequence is TGCGCCAGCAGCCCAAGCGCTAGCATGCACAATGAGCAGTTCTTC.

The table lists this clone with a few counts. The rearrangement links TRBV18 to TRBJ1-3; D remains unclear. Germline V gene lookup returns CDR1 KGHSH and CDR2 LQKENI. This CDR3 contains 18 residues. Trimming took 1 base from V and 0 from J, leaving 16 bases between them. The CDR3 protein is CASSPRLRQTRSGNTIYF. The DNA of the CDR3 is TGTGCCAGCTCACCACGTTTGAGGCAGACCCGCTCTGGAAACACCATATATTTT.

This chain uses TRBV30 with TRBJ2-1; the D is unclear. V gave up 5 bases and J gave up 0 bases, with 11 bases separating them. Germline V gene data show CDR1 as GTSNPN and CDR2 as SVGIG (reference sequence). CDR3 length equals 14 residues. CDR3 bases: TGTGCCTGGGTTCGTATCAGCTCCTACAATGAGCAGTTCTTC. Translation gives CAWVRISSYNEQFF.

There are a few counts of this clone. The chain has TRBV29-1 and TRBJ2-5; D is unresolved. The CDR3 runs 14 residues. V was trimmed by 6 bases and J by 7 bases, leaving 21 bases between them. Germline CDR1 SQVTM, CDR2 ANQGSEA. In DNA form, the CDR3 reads TGCAGCGTCCGATTGGGCCGGCAGGTCGGGACCCAGTACTTC. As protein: CSVRLGRQVGTQYF.

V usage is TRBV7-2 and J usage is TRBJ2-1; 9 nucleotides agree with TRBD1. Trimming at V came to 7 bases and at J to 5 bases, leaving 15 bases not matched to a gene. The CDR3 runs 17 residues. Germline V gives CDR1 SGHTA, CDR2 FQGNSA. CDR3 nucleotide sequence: TGTGCCAGCACTGGACAGGGGCTTACCAGACCAAACAATGAGCAGTTCTTC. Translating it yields CASTGQGLTRPNNEQFF.

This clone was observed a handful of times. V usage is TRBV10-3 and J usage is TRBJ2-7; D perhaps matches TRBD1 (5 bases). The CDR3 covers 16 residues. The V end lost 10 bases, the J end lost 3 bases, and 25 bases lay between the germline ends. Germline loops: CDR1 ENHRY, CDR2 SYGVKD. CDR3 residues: CATHRNVAGQSYEQYF. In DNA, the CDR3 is TGTGCCACCCATCGTAACGTCGCAGGACAAAGCTACGAGCAGTACTTC.